One and the same sample provided the 7 T cell receptor beta chains below, sequenced in a study of cytomegalovirus exposure and HLA in healthy donors (dated by TCRdb to 2016 to 2017). The method was the immunoSEQ multiplex PCR assay. Here the immuneACCESS table is served through TCRdb, limited to in-frame sequences with V and J called. Missing clones are a known gap in these copies; in checked studies unresolved V genes cover under half, and the rest lacks a known reason. This sample lists some 150,000 clones; about 87% were detected once. 1.4% of the sample belongs to the ten largest clones. The sequencing input was PBMCs. Receptors originate from a woman in her 30s in good health and CMV-seronegative.

The genes are TRBV6-4 and TRBJ2-1, with TRBD2 matching 9 bases. This CDR3 has 16 amino acids. CDR1 and CDR2 (germline): MRHNA, SNTAGT. J was trimmed by 2 bases and V by 6 bases; bases with no gene match: 8. In DNA form, the CDR3 reads TGTGCCAGCAGCCCTAGCGGGGTTCGCCCCTACAATGAGCAGTTCTTC. Its protein product is CASSPSGVRPYNEQFF.

The chain employs TRBV6-1 and TRBJ2-1; D is possibly TRBD1 (5 bases). V was cut by 8 bases and J by 15 bases, with 23 bases left in between. The V gene's germline CDR1 is MNHNS and CDR2 SASEGT. The CDR3 is 13 residues long. The CDR3 sequence is CASLSSLGRNSFF. The CDR3 nucleotides read TGTGCCAGCCTTAGCTCATTGGGGCGGAACTCGTTCTTC.

The J gene is TRBJ2-7, the V gene TRBV29-1; 10 bases map to TRBD1. Germline trimming cut 6 bases from V and 3 bases from J; bases unmatched to any gene: 8. CDR3 length: 14 amino acids. Germline-derived CDR1 and CDR2 are SQVTM and ANQGSEA. In DNA, the CDR3 is TGCAGCGTATCCGGGACAGGGGACATCTACGAGCAGTACTTC. Translated: CSVSGTGDIYEQYF.

The J gene is TRBJ2-7, the V gene TRBV29-1; 7 nucleotides match TRBD2. This CDR3 is built from 12 residues. Losses at the gene ends were 8 bases for V and 6 bases for J; bases not matched to a gene: 10. Looked up from germline, CDR1 is SQVTM and CDR2 is ANQGSEA. The CDR3 region is CSSGGGSGEQYF. The CDR3 DNA reads as TGCAGCTCGGGGGGAGGTTCGGGCGAGCAGTACTTC.

The chain joins TRBV6-5 to TRBJ1-1; 9 nucleotides agree with TRBD1. V shed 6 bases and J 4 bases; nucleotides not matched to a gene: 6. Per the germline V gene, CDR1 is MNHEY and CDR2 is SVGAGI. CDR3 length: 14 amino acids. The CDR3 DNA reads TGTGCCAGCAGGAACCTGGACAGGGGCACTGAAGCTTTCTTT. The encoded protein is CASRNLDRGTEAFF.

The rearrangement uses TRBV4-1 and TRBJ1-2, with 7 positions matching TRBD1. After removal of 4 bases from V and 6 bases from J, the junction contained 8 bases not matched to a gene. Germline V CDR1 and CDR2: MGHRA, YSYEKL. There are 14 residues in the CDR3. The CDR3 sequence is CASSLKQGMDGYTF. The CDR3 bases are TGCGCCAGCAGCCTGAAACAGGGGATGGATGGCTACACCTTC.

The chain couples TRBV27 to TRBJ1-4; 7 bases agree with TRBD1. Germline-derived CDR1 and CDR2 are MNHEY and SMNVEV (reference sequence). The ends lost 6 bases at V and 3 bases at J; junction bases unmatched: 4. This CDR3 comprises 14 residues. The CDR3, as DNA: TGTGCCAGCAGACCCGGACAGGCTAATGAAAAACTGTTTTTT. It yields the protein CASRPGQANEKLFF.